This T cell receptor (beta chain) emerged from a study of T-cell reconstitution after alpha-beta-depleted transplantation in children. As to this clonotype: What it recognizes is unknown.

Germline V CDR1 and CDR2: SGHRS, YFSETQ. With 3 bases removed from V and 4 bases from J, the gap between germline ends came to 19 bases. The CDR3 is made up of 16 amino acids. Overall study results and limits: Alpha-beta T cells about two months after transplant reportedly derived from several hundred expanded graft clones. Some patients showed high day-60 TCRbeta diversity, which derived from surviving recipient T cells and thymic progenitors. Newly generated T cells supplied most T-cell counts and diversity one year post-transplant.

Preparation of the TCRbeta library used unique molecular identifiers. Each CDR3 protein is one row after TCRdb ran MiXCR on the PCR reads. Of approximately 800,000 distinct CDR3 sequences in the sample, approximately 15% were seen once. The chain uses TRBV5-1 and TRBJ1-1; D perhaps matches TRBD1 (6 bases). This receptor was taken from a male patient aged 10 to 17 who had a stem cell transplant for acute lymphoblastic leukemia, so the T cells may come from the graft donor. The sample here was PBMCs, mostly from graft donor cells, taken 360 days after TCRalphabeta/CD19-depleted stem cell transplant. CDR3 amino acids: CASSSTGLRRSTEAFF. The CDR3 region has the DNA TGCGCCAGCAGCTCAACAGGGTTGAGGAGGTCCACTGAAGCTTTCTTT.